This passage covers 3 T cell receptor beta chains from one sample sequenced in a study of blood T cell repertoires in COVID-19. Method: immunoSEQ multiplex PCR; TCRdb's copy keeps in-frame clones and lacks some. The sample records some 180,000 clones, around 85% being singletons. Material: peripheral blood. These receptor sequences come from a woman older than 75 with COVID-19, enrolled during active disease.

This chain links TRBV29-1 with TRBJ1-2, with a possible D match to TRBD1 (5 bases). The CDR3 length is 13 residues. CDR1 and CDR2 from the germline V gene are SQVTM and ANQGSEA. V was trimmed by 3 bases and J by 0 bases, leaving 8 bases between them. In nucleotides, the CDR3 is TGCAGCGTTGAGCAGGGAACTAACTATGGCTACACCTTC. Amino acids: CSVEQGTNYGYTF.

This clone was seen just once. The CDR3: CASSLGRVEQYF. The DNA of the CDR3 is TGTGCCAGCAGCTTAGGTCGGGTGGAGCAGTACTTC. The J gene is TRBJ2-7, the V gene TRBV7-8; D gene ambiguous. The CDR3 loop spans 12 amino acids. Trimming removed 1 base from V and 7 bases from J, with 8 bases in between. Germline V gene data show CDR1 as SGHVS and CDR2 as FQNEAQ. The full variable domain, completed using reference TRBV7-8 and TRBJ2-7, is GAGVSQSPRYKVAKRGQDVALRCDPISGHVSLFWYQQALGQGPEFLTYFQNEAQLDKSGLPSDRFFAERPEGSVSTLKIQRTQQEDSAVYLCASSLGRVEQYFGPGTRLTVT.

CDR3 nucleotides: TGCGCCAGCAGCCGACAGGGGTTCTCCCTCATTTACGAGCAGTACTTC. Translated: CASSRQGFSLIYEQYF. This rearrangement joins TRBV5-1 to TRBJ2-7; TRBD1 matches 8 bases. After removal of 4 bases from V and 4 bases from J, the junction contained 13 bases not matched to a gene. This CDR3 has 16 residues. Germline values: CDR1 SGHRS, CDR2 YFSETQ.